The clone carrying this T cell receptor (beta chain) came up once. This entry is derived from a study of blood T cell repertoires in COVID-19. This table comes from immunoSEQ multiplex PCR, and its TCRdb copy is limited to in-frame clones, with some not included. The sample holds about 150,000 clones, roughly 72% seen once. This CDR3 region has 16 residues. The germline gives CDR1 SGDLS, CDR2 YYNGEE. Trimming took off 1 base at V and 0 bases at J, with 13 bases between the two ends. This chain links TRBV9 with TRBJ1-2; the D gene is possibly TRBD1 (5 bases). The material sequenced was peripheral blood. This clonotype was sampled from a woman aged 80 or over with acute or convalescent COVID-19. This CDR3 reads CASSVHRGGTNYGYTF. The CDR3 nucleotides are TGTGCCAGCAGCGTACATCGGGGGGGAACTAACTATGGCTACACCTTC.